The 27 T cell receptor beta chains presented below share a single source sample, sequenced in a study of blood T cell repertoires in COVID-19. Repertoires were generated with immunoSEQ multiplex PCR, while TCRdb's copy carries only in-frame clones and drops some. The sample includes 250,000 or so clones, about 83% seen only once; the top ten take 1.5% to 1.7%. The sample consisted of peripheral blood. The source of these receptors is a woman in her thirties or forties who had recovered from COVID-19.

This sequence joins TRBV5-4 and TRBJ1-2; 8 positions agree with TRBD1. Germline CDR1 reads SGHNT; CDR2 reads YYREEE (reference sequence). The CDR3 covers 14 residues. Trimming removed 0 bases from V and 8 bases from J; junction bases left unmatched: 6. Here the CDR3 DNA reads TGTGCCAGCAGCTTGGTTCAGGGGGCGCGAGGCTACACCTTC. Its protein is CASSLVQGARGYTF.

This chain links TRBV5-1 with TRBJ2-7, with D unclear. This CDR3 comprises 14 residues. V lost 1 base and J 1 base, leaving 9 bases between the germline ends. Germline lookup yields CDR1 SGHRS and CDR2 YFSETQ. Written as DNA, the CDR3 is TGCGCCAGCAGCTTGTACGACAAATCCTACGAGCAGTACTTC. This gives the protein CASSLYDKSYEQYF.

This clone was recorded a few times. CDR3 protein: CASSQDWDRLETQYF. The CDR3 DNA reads as TGTGCCAGCAGCCAAGATTGGGACAGGTTAGAGACCCAGTACTTC. The chain has TRBV3-1 (or the pseudogene TRBV3-2) and TRBJ2-5; 8 bases align to TRBD1. Germline lookup yields CDR1 LGHDT and CDR2 YNNKEL (reference sequence). V lost 0 bases, J lost 4 bases, and 4 bases stayed unmatched. The CDR3 contains 15 residues.

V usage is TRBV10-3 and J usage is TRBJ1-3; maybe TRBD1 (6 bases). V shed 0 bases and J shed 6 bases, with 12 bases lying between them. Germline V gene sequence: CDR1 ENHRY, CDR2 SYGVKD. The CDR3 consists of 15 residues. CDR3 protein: CAISESQGSVNTIYF. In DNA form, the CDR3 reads TGTGCCATCAGTGAGTCACAGGGCAGTGTAAACACCATATATTTT.

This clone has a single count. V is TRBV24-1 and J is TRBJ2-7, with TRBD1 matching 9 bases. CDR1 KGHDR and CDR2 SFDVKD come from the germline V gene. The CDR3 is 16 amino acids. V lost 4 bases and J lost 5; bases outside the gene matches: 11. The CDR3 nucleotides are TGTGCCACCAGTGAGCCTGGACAGGGGAGTGTACACGAGCAGTACTTC. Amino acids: CATSEPGQGSVHEQYF.

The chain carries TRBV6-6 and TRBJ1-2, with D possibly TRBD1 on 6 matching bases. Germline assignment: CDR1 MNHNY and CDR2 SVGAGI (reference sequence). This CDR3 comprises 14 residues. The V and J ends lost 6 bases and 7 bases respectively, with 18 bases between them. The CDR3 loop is CASSPPTGRVGYTF. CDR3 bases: TGTGCCAGCAGCCCTCCTACAGGGCGGGTTGGCTACACCTTC.

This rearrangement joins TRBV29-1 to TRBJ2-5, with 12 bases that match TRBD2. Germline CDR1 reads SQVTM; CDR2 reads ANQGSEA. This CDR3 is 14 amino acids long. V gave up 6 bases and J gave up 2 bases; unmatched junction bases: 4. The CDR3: CSVAGLAGQETQYF. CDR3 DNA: TGCAGCGTAGCTGGACTAGCGGGGCAAGAGACCCAGTACTTC. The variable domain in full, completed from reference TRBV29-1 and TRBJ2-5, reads SAVISQKPSRDICQRGTSLTIQCQVDSQVTMMFWYRQQPGQSLTLIATANQGSEATYESGFVIDKFPISRPNLTFSTLTVSNMSPEDSSIYLCSVAGLAGQETQYFGPGTRLLVL.

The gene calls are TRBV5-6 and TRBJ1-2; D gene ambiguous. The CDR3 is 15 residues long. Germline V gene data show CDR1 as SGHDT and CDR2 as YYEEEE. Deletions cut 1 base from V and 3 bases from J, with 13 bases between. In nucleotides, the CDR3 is TGTGCCAGCAGCTTGCTGGGAGCAACTGACTATGGCTACACCTTC. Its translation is CASSLLGATDYGYTF.

The CDR3 DNA follows: TGTGCCAGCAGGAACAGGGGCAAGAACACTGAAGCTTTCTTT. Its translation is CASRNRGKNTEAFF. The rearrangement links TRBV6-5 to TRBJ1-1; the match to TRBD1 covers 7 bases. V lost 6 bases, J lost 1 base, and 5 bases stayed unmatched. The CDR3 covers 14 residues. Per the germline V gene, CDR1 is MNHEY and CDR2 is SVGAGI.

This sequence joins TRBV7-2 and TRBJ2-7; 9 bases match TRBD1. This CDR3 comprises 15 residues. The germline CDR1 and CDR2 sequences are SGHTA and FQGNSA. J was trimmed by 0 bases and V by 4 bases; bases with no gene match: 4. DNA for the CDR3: TGTGCCAGCAGCTGGGGACAGGGTAGCTCCTACGAGCAGTACTTC. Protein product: CASSWGQGSSYEQYF. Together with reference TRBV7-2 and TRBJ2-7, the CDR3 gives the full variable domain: GAGVSQSPSNKVTEKGKDVELRCDPISGHTALYWYRQSLGQGLEFLIYFQGNSAPDKSGLPSDRFSAERTGGSVSTLTIQRTQQEDSAVYLCASSWGQGSSYEQYFGPGTRLTVT.

CDR3 nucleotides: TGTGCCAGCAGCCCCTCTCGAGAGGGCGGGGAGCTGTTTTTT. As protein: CASSPSREGGELFF. The rearrangement joins TRBV3-1 (or the pseudogene TRBV3-2) to TRBJ2-2, with D perhaps TRBD2 (5 bases). Per the germline V gene, CDR1 is LGHDT and CDR2 is YNNKEL (reference sequence). The CDR3 has 14 amino acids. V was clipped by 4 bases and J by 7 bases, with 13 bases between them.

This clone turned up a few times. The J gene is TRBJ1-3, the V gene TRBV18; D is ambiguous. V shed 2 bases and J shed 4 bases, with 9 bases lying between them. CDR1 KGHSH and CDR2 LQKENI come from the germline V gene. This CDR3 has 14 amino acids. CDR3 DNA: TGTGCCAGCTCACCAGCCAACGCGGGAAACACCATATATTTT. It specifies CASSPANAGNTIYF.

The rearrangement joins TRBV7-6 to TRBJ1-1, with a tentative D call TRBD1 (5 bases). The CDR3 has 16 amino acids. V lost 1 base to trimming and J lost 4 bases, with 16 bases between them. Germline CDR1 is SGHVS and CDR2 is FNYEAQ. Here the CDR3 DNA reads TGTGCCAGCAGCTTAGTTAGGGGCAGTTTGCGCACTGAAGCTTTCTTT. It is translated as CASSLVRGSLRTEAFF.

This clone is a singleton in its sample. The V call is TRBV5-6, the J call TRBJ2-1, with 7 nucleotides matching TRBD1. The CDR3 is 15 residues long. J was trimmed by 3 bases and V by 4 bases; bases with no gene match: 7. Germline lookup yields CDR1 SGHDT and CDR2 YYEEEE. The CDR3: CASSRLRDSYNEQFF. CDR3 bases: TGTGCCAGCAGCCGCCTTCGGGACAGCTACAATGAGCAGTTCTTC.

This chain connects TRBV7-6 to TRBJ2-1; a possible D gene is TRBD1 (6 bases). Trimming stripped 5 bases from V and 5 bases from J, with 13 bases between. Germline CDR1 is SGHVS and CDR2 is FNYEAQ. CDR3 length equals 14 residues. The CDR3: CASSVRDNNNEQFF. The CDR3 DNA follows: TGTGCCAGCAGCGTACGGGACAACAACAATGAGCAGTTCTTC.

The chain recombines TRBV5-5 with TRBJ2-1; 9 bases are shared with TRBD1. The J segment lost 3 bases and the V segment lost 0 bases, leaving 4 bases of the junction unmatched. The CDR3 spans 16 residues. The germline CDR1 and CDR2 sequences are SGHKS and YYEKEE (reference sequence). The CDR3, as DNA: TGTGCCAGCAGCTTGGCCTTGGGACAGGGCTACAATGAGCAGTTCTTC. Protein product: CASSLALGQGYNEQFF.

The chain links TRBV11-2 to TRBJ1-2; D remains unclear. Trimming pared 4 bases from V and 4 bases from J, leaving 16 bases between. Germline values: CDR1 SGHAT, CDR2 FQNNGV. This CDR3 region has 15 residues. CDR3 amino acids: CASSSIRSLTYGYTF. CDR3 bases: TGTGCCAGCAGCTCAATTCGGTCGCTTACCTATGGCTACACCTTC.

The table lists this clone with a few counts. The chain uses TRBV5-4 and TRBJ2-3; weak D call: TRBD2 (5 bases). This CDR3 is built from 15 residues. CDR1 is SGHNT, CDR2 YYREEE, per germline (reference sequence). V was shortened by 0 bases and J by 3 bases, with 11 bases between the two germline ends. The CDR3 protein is CASSLVGSGTDTQYF. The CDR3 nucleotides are TGTGCCAGCAGCTTGGTGGGGAGTGGGACAGATACGCAGTATTTT.

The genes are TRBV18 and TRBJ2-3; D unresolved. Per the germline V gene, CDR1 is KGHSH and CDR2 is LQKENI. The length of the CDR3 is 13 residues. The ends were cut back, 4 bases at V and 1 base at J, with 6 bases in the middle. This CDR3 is CASSLSRTDTQYF. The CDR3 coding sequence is TGTGCCAGCTCACTCAGTCGCACAGATACGCAGTATTTT.

The CDR3 bases are TGTGCCACTCAACAGGGGACCGGGGAGCTGTTTTTT. Residues: CATQQGTGELFF. The rearrangement links TRBV12-3 or TRBV12-4 to TRBJ2-2; TRBD1 matches 7 bases. The CDR3 contains 12 residues. Germline trimming cut 10 bases from V and 5 bases from J; bases unmatched to any gene: 4.

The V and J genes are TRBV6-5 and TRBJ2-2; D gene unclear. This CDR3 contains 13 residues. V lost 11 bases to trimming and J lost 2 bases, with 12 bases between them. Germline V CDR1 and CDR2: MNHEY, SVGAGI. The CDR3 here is CASQASNTGELFF. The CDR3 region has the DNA TGTGCCTCCCAGGCGTCAAACACCGGGGAGCTGTTTTTT.

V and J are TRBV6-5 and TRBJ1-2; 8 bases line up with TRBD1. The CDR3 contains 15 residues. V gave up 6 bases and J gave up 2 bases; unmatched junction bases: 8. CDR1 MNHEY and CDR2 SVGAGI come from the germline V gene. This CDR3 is CASSRGTGPNYGYTF. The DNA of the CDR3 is TGTGCCAGCAGCCGCGGGACAGGACCGAACTATGGCTACACCTTC.

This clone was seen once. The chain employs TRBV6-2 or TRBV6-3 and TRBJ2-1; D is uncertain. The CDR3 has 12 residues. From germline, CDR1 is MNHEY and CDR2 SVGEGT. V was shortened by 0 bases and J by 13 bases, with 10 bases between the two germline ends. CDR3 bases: TGTGCCAGCAGTTACTCGCCACAAAGTCAGTTCTTC. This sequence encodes CASSYSPQSQFF.

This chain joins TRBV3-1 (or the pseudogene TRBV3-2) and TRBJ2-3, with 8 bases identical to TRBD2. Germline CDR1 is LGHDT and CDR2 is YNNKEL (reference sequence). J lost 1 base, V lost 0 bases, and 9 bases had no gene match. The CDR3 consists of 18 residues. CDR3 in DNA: TGTGCCAGCAGCCAAGATGTCGAGCGGGGGTTCCGCACAGATACGCAGTATTTT. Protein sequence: CASSQDVERGFRTDTQYF.

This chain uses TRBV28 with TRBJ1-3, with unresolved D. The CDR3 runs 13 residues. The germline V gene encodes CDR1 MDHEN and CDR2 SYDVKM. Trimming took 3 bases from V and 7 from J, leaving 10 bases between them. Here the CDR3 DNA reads TGTGCCAGCAGTTTCTCCCTCAGGAACACCATATATTTT. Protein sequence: CASSFSLRNTIYF.

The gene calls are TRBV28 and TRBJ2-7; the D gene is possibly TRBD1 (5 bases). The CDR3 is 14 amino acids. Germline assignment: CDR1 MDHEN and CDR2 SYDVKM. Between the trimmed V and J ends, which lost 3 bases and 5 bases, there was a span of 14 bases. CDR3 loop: CASSFLGPLHEQYF. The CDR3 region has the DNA TGTGCCAGCAGTTTCTTGGGGCCCCTCCACGAGCAGTACTTC.

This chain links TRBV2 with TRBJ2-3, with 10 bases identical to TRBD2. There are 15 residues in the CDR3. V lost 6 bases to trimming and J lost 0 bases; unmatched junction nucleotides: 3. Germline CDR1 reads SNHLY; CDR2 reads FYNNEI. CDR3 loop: CASRTSGASTDTQYF. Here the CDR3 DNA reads TGTGCCAGCAGAACTAGCGGGGCCAGCACAGATACGCAGTATTTT.